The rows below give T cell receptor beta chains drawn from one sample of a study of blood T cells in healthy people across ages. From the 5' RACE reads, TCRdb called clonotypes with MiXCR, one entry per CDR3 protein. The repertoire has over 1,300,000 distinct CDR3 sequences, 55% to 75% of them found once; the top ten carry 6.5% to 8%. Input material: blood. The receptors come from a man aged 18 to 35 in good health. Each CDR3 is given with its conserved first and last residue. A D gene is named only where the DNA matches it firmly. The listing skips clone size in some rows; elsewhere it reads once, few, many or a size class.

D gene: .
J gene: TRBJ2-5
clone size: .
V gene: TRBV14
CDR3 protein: CASSQVRAQYQETQYF
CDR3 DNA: TGTGCCAGCAGCCAAGTACGAGCACAGTACCAAGAGACCCAGTACTTC

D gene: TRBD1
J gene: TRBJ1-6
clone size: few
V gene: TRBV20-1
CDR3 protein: CSASLGGTGGYNSPLHF
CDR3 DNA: TGCAGTGCTAGTCTTGGTGGGACAGGGGGCTATAATTCACCCCTCCACTTT

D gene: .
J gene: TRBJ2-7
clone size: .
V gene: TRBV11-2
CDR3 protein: CASSLDPEVYEQYF
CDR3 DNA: TGTGCCAGCAGCTTAGATCCGGAGGTCTACGAGCAGTACTTC

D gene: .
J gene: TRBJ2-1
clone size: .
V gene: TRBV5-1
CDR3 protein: CASSILGSSNNEQFF
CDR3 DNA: TGCGCCAGCAGTATCCTCGGGAGTAGTAACAATGAGCAGTTCTTC

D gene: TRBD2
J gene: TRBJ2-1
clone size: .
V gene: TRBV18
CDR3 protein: CASSSLAGVTNPYNEQFF
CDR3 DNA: TGTGCCAGCTCATCGCTAGCGGGGGTAACCAACCCCTACAATGAGCAGTTCTTC

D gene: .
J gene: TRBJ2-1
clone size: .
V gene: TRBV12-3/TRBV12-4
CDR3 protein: CASSFGEYNEQFF
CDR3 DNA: TGTGCCAGCAGTTTCGGGGAGTACAATGAGCAGTTCTTC

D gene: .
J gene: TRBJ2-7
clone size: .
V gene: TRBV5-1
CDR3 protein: CASSLTTAFSYEQYF
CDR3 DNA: TGCGCCAGCAGCTTGACGACAGCCTTCTCCTACGAGCAGTACTTC

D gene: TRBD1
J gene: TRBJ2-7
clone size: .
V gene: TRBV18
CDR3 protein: CASYWDRIYEQYF
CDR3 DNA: TGTGCCAGCTACTGGGACAGGATTTACGAGCAGTACTTC

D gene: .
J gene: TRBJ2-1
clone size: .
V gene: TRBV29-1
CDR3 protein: CSVVYRVRNEQFF
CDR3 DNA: TGCAGCGTTGTTTACAGGGTGAGGAATGAGCAGTTCTTC

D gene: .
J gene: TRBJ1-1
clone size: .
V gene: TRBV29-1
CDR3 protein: CSVAMHLNTEAFF
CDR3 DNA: TGCAGCGTTGCCATGCATTTGAACACTGAAGCTTTCTTT

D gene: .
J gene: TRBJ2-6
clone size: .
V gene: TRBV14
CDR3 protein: CASSVDVRAGANVLTF
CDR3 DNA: TGTGCCAGCAGTGTGGACGTCCGGGCTGGGGCCAACGTCCTGACTTTC

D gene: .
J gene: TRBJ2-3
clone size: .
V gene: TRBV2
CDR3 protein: CASMVPSGTDTQYF
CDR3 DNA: TGTGCCAGCATGGTTCCGTCGGGCACAGATACGCAGTATTTT

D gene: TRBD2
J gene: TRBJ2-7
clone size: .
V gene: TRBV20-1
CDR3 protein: CSASGSGGYEQYF
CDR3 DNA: TGCAGTGCTAGTGGTAGCGGGGGGTACGAGCAGTACTTC

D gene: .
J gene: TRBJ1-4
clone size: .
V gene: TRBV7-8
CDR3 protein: CASRPEGSTNEKLFF
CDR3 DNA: TGTGCCAGCAGGCCCGAGGGATCAACTAATGAAAAACTGTTTTTT

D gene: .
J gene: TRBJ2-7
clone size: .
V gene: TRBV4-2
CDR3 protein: CASSQTWGNNEQYF
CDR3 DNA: TGTGCCAGCAGCCAGACGTGGGGGAATAACGAGCAGTACTTC

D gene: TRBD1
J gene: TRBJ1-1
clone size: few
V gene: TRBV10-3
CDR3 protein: CAIKGQVNTEAFF
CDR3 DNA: TGTGCCATCAAGGGACAGGTAAACACTGAAGCTTTCTTT

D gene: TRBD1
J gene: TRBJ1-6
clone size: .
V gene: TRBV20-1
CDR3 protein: CSARVDREYNSPLHF
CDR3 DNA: TGCAGTGCTAGAGTGGACAGGGAGTATAATTCACCCCTCCACTTT

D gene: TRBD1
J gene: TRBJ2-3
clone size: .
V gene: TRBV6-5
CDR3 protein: CASSSGDRRGDTQYF
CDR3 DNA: TGTGCCAGCAGTTCCGGGGACAGGAGAGGAGATACGCAGTATTTT

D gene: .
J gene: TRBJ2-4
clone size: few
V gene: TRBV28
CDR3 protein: CASSPLRDIQYF
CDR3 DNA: TGTGCCAGCAGTCCCTTGAGGGACATTCAGTACTTC

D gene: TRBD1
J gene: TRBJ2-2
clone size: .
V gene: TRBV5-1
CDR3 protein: CASSGTGGSNTGELFF
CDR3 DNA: TGCGCCAGCAGCGGAACAGGGGGCTCGAACACCGGGGAGCTGTTTTTT

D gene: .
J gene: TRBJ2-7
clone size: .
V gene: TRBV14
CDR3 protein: CASSRTGKSYEQYF
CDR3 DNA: TGTGCCAGCAGCCGGACGGGAAAATCCTACGAGCAGTACTTC

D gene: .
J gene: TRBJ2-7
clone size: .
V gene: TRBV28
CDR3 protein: CASSGGAGDEQYF
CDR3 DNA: TGTGCCAGCAGTGGGGGGGCGGGGGACGAGCAGTACTTC

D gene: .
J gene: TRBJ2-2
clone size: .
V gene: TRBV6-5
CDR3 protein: CASSASQTGELFF
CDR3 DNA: TGTGCCAGCTCGGCAAGCCAAACCGGGGAGCTGTTTTTT

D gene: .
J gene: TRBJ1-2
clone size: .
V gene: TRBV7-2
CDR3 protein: CASSPLAGYLGGYTF
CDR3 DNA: TGTGCCAGCAGCCCCCTTGCGGGGTATCTAGGTGGCTACACCTTC

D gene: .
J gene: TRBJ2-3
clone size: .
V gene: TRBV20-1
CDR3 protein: CSARTSTDTQYF
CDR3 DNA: TGCAGTGCTAGAACCTCCACAGATACGCAGTATTTT

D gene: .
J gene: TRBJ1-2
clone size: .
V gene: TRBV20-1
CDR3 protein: CSAGPGRHIYGYTF
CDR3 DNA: TGCAGTGCTGGGCCAGGTCGGCACATCTATGGCTACACCTTC

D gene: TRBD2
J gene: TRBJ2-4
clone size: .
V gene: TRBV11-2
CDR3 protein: CASSPRTSSGDQYF
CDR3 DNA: TGTGCCAGCAGCCCCCGGACTAGTTCGGGGGATCAGTACTTC

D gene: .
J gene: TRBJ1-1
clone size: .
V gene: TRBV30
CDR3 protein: CAWSRSNTEAFF
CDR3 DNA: TGTGCCTGGAGTAGGTCGAACACTGAAGCTTTCTTT

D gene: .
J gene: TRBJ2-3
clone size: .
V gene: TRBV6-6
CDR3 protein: CASSYSVQGGADTQYF
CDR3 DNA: TGTGCCAGCAGTTACTCGGTCCAGGGAGGCGCAGATACGCAGTATTTT

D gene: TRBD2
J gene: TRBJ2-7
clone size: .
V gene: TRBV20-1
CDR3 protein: CSALTSGGNNEQYF
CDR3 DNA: TGCAGTGCTCTGACTAGCGGGGGAAACAATGAGCAGTACTTC

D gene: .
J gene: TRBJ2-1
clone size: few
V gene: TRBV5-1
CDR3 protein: CASSPWPGPNFEQFF
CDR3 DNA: TGCGCCAGCAGCCCCTGGCCGGGACCCAATTTTGAGCAGTTCTTC

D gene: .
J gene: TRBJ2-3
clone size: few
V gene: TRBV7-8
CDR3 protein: CASSSTDSVSTDTQYF
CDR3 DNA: TGTGCCAGCAGCTCCACGGACAGCGTTAGCACAGATACGCAGTATTTT

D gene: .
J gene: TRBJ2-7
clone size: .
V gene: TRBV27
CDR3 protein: CASRSTGRLSYEQYF
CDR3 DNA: TGTGCCAGCAGATCAACAGGGCGCTTGAGTTACGAGCAGTACTTC

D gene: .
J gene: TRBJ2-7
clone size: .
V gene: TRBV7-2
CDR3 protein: CATTRNTSYEQYF
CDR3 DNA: TGTGCCACCACAAGGAATACATCCTACGAGCAGTACTTC

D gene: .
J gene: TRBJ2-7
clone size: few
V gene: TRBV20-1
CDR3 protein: CSARVSGLADSYEQYF
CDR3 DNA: TGCAGTGCTAGGGTAAGCGGGTTAGCGGATTCCTACGAGCAGTACTTC

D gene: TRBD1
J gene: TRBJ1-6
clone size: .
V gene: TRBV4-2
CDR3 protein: CASSRVFRDRENSPLHF
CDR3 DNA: TGTGCCAGCAGCCGGGTTTTTCGGGACAGGGAAAATTCACCCCTCCACTTT

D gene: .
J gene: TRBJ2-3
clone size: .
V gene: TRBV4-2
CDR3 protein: CASSQVGVEGTDTQYF
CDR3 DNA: TGTGCCAGCAGCCAAGTGGGCGTGGAGGGCACAGATACGCAGTATTTT

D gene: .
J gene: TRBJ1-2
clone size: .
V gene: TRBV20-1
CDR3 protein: CSYRRQMDYTF
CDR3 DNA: TGCAGCTATCGGAGGCAGATGGATTACACCTTC

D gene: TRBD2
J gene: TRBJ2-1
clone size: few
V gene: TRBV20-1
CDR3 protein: CSALDPTGTSGYNEQFF
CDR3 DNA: TGCAGTGCTCTAGATCCCACCGGGACTAGTGGCTACAATGAGCAGTTCTTC

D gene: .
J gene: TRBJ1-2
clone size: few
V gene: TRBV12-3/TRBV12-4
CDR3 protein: CASSLAVRGYTF
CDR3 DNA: TGTGCCAGCAGTTTAGCAGTACGTGGCTACACCTTC

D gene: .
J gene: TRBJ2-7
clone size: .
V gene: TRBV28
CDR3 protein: CATKRLFGQLDYEQYF
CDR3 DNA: TGTGCCACCAAAAGGTTGTTTGGGCAGTTAGACTACGAGCAGTACTTC

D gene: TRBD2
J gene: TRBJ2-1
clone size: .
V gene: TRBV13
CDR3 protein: CASSPENGRGNEQFF
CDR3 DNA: TGTGCCAGCAGCCCCGAAAACGGGAGGGGCAATGAGCAGTTCTTC

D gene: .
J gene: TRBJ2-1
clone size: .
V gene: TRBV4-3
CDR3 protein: CASSQPPTGILQETQFF
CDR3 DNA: TGCGCCAGCAGCCAACCCCCTACCGGGATCTTACAAGAGACCCAGTTCTTC

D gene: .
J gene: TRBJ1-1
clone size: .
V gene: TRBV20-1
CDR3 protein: CSASAGMTPSNTEAFF
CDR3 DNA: TGCAGTGCTTCCGCAGGAATGACCCCCTCGAACACTGAAGCTTTCTTT

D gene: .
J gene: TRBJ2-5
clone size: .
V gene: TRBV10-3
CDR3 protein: CAISHSRGQETQYF
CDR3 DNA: TGTGCCATCAGCCATTCGAGGGGCCAAGAGACCCAGTACTTC

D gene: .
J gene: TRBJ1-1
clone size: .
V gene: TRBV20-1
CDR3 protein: CSARELLTEAFF
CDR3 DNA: TGCAGTGCTAGAGAGTTACTGACTGAAGCTTTCTTT

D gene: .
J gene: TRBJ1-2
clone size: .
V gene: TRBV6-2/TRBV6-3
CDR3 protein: CASSSPFTNPGQILDDGYTF
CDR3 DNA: TGTGCCAGCAGTTCCCCATTTACAAACCCGGGACAAATTCTAGATGATGGCTACACCTTC

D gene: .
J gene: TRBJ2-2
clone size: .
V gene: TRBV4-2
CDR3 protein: CASSQFGQGGELFF
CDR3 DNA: TGTGCCAGCAGCCAATTCGGCCAGGGTGGGGAGCTGTTTTTT

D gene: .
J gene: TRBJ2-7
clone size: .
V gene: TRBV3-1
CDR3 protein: CASSQEGTFPYEQYF
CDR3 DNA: TGTGCCAGCAGCCAAGAGGGGACGTTCCCCTACGAGCAGTACTTC

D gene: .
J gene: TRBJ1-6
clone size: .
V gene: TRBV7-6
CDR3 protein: CASSLDPGWQNNSPLHF
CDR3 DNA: TGTGCCAGCAGCTTAGACCCCGGGTGGCAGAATAATTCACCCCTCCACTTT

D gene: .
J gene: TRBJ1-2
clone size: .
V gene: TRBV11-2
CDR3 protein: CASSLDLNREIYGYTF
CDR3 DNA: TGTGCCAGCAGCTTAGATCTCAACAGGGAGATCTATGGCTACACCTTC